This T cell receptor beta chain is from a study of patients and donors after allogeneic stem cell transplantation. MiXCR, run by TCRdb on the RT-PCR reads, gives a single entry per CDR3 protein. The top ten hold around 3% of the sample, which has approximately 160,000 distinct CDR3 sequences, about 30% seen once. There are 15 residues in the CDR3. The V gene is TRBV21-1, the J gene TRBJ2-1; the table assigns TRBD1, which was not confirmed against the DNA. TRBV21-1 is a documented pseudogene. The receptor was isolated from a human donor who was either an allogeneic HSCT recipient or a stem cell or donor lymphocyte infusion donor (not recorded which). It is not recorded whose cells these are; they may come from a transplant donor. What was sequenced was blood, either unsorted or a sorted T cell fraction (not recorded which). CDR3 protein: CASSTPGTVYNEQFF. CDR3 nucleotides: TGTGCCAGCAGCACTCCCGGGACAGTCTACAATGAGCAGTTCTTC.